This T cell receptor beta chain comes out of a study of response to subunit inactivated influenza vaccine. TCRdb used MiXCR to reprocess the RT-PCR reads, holding one entry per CDR3 protein. The sample lists 650,000 to 850,000 distinct CDR3 sequences, about 15% occurring once. Notes on the study in general: The authors suggested that every seasonal influenza vaccination recruits few new T cells.

To note about this clonotype: Its antigen is not identified.

The CDR3 is 15 amino acids. Germline V CDR1 and CDR2: SGHRS, YFSETQ. The germline V and J ends were trimmed by 0 bases and 3 bases, with 10 bases remaining between them. Sequencing used PBMCs from blood, obtained approximately 15 days before vaccination. This TCR was recovered from a man aged 45-65 years who received an inactivated influenza vaccine. The genes are TRBV5-1 and TRBJ2-1; D may be TRBD1 (6 bases). The chain's CDR3 is CASSLGQVHYNEQFF. In DNA, the CDR3 is TGCGCCAGCAGCTTGGGACAGGTCCACTACAATGAGCAGTTCTTC. Complete variable domain (other parts from reference TRBV5-1 and TRBJ2-1): KAGVTQTPRYLIKTRGQQVTLSCSPISGHRSVSWYQQTPGQGLQFLFEYFSETQRNKGNFPGRFSGRQFSNSRSEMNVSTLELGDSALYLCASSLGQVHYNEQFFGPGTRLTVL.